This T cell receptor (beta chain) appears in the sequencing data of a study of T cell clonotyping in hematopoietic cell transplantation. Study at large: Recipients' pretransplant samples followed cytoreduction.

This CDR3 has 13 amino acids. Germline CDR1 is LNHNV and CDR2 is YYDKDF (reference sequence). Trimming removed 0 bases from V and 5 bases from J, with 7 bases in between. Libraries were prepared by immunoSEQ multiplex PCR; TCRdb keeps only in-frame clonotypes and omits some of them. The table lists about 43,000 clones, 85% of them singletons, with roughly 2.8% in the top ten. Time point specified: recipient sample about 28 days before transplant, after cytoreduction. The sample consisted of peripheral blood mononuclear cells, taken before stem cell transplant. The genes are TRBV15 and TRBJ2-5, with a tentative D call TRBD2 (5 bases). This clonotype originated in a man in his sixties with acute myeloid leukemia. Some clones in this sample may be carry-over from other donors' samples. This CDR3 reads CATSRDSGETQYF. The CDR3 DNA reads TGTGCCACCAGCAGAGATTCGGGGGAGACCCAGTACTTC.